This section outlines one T cell receptor beta chain sequence together with its context. The source of the sample is a study of blood T cells in healthy people across ages. Combining a sample-barcoded 5' primer with a J-beta primer mix, a second PCR ran for roughly 7 to 12 cycles. A 12-random-nucleotide template-switch adaptor tagged each cDNA molecule. Each CDR3 protein gets one entry after TCRdb re-called the 5' RACE reads with MiXCR. The sample shows roughly 860,000 distinct CDR3 sequences, around 68% of them seen only once. Sequencing was performed on blood. The sequence derives from a man in his thirties or forties in good health.

The CDR3 is CASSVSGAVYEQYF. The CDR3 region has the DNA TGTGCCAGCAGCGTATCAGGGGCTGTCTACGAGCAGTACTTC. The genes are TRBV9 and TRBJ2-5, with D possibly matching TRBD1 (6 bases). The J call may not be correct, given that the DNA end is closer to TRBJ2-7. Per the germline V gene, CDR1 is SGDLS and CDR2 is YYNGEE. CDR3 length equals 14 residues.